The source of this T cell receptor (beta chain) is a study of T cell responses to AZD1222 COVID-19 vaccine. Germline V CDR1 and CDR2: LGHDT, YNNKEL (reference sequence). This CDR3 is 15 amino acids long. Deletions cut 2 bases from V and 0 bases from J, with 8 bases between. Concerning this clone: Its antigen is not known.

Generated by immunoSEQ multiplex PCR, the TCRdb table keeps only in-frame clones and is missing some. The sample has 100,000 to 140,000 clones; roughly 90% are singletons. Study-wide results and limits: Clonal diversity may have been underestimated in mostly white British donors. Two doses of AZD1222 preceded a rise in Spike-specific TCR breadth and depth.

The receptor's source is an adult who received the AZD1222 COVID-19 vaccine. The J gene is TRBJ1-3, the V gene TRBV3-1 (or the pseudogene TRBV3-2); tentative D call: TRBD1 (5 bases). The material sequenced was peripheral blood, taken 28 days after the second AZD1222 dose. The chain's CDR3 is CASSQSDSSGNTIYF. The CDR3 DNA follows: TGTGCCAGCAGCCAATCAGACAGCTCTGGAAACACCATATATTTT.